The clone carrying this T cell receptor beta chain came up a few times. Its antigen is still unknown. V trimming: 4 bases; J trimming: 4 bases; junction bases outside the gene matches: 1. This CDR3 region has 13 residues. Looked up from germline, CDR1 is SGHRS and CDR2 is YFSETQ. The library was built from 400 to 500 ng RNA with molecular barcoded adaptors for alpha/delta and beta/gamma chains. From the reads, TCRdb called clonotypes with MiXCR, one entry per CDR3 protein. In the table there are fewer than 75,000 distinct CDR3 sequences, roughly 19% of which are singletons. This sample was included in a study of read filtering for tumor transcriptome and immune sequencing. Study context: Patients were some 16 male and about 15 female, mean age around 66 years, range about 45 to 85. Whole-study findings and limits: Even smaller IR-seq throughput identified most shared clonotypes.

This receptor was taken from a donor older than 35 with multiple myeloma. The J gene is TRBJ2-5, the V gene TRBV5-1; 10 bases line up with TRBD1. Sequencing was carried out using a population of CD138-negative cells sorted from bone marrow. The CDR3 region is CASSRTGGETQYF. As DNA, the CDR3 is TGCGCCAGCAGCAGGACAGGGGGAGAGACCCAGTACTTC.